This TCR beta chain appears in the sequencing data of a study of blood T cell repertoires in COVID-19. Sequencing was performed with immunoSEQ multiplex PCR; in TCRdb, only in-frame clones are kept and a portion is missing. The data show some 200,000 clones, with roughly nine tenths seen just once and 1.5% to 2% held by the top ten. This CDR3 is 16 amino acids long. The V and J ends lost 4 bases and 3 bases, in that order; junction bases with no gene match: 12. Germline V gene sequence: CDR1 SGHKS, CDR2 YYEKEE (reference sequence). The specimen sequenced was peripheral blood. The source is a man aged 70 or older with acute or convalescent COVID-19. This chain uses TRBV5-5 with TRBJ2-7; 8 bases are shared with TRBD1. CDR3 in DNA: TGTGCCAGCAGCCCCAATTACGACAGGGGCCGCTACGAGCAGTACTTC. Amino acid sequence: CASSPNYDRGRYEQYF.